This T cell receptor beta chain originates from a study of memory CD4+ T cells and cytomegalovirus serostatus (dated 2019 in TCRdb). Some background on the complete study: The cohort comprised 33 healthy Belgian adults, 9 CMV seropositive and some 25 CMV seronegative. CD4+ memory TCRbeta repertoires of a Belgian cohort with known cytomegalovirus serostatus were sequenced in order to replicate a published TCR-based CMV serostatus classifier.

According to the germline V gene (reference sequence), CDR1 reads MNHNY and CDR2 reads SVGAGI. V is shortened by 6 bases, J by 7 bases, and the region joining them spans 18 bases. The CDR3 runs 15 amino acids, cysteine and phenylalanine included. Only the CDR3 region is kept as DNA, spanning 45 bases read in frame from base 1. Findings and caveats that apply to the study as a whole: On the Belgian cohort, the classifier built on the original framework reached a median bootstrapped AUC of almost 0.96, with a 95% CI of 0.76-1.00. The results were interpreted as suggesting that the CMV-associated TCR signature is largely present in the CD4+ memory repertoire. Among the 160 or so previously reported CMV-associated TCRbeta sequences, 67 showed up in the CD4+ memory repertoires, with each one found in between one and five individuals. Only CD4+CD45RO+ memory cells were sequenced, in contrast to the original study, in which naive and memory CD4+ and CD8+ populations were covered. For predicting CMV serostatus, the median bootstrapped AUC was approximately 0.95 using the original framework and around 0.91 using a US-trained random forest.

A remark on this clone: Its antigen is not yet known. Per-base quality was not reported, and no clone a single base away is much larger than it.

Genomic DNA was extracted from sorted cells with the Quick-DNA Microprep Kit. Amplification of TCRbeta DNA was done with the immunoSEQ hsTCRbeta kit, following the protocol from the manufacturer. An Illumina MiSeq instrument was used to sequence the TCRbeta libraries. Processing in the source paper ran as follows. Once out-of-frame sequences had been removed, a few million distinct TCRbeta sequences were left, which works out to an average of about 71,000 per individual. Each individual was scored using the number of some 160 previously reported CMV-associated TCRbeta sequences that the individual carried and the total number of productive distinct TCRbeta sequences. A beta-binomial model was reimplemented in Python, and random forests from scikit-learn, run with default parameters, were trained on data from the US cohort. Classifier performance on the Belgian cohort was summarized as median AUC with percentile confidence intervals calculated over 10,000 bootstrap iterations. What TCRdb holds here is the immuneACCESS table cut down to in-frame rearrangements. Part of the clones is not present; checked against another copy, under half of the missing clones reflect an unresolved V gene, and the others are unexplained. Clone size and the V and J calls come from that table; the DNA yielded D and trimming. Here the sample has about 52,000 clones; about three quarters occur a single time. About 1.5% of the sample is taken by the ten largest.

A FACSAria II was used to sort memory CD4+ T cells, defined as single viable CD3+CD4+CD8-CD45RO+ cells. CMV serostatus was assessed using a Roche Elecsys assay, by which serum IgG against CMV pp150, pp28, p38 and p52 was detected. After the samples were thawed, total CD4+ T cells were enriched through positive selection using CD4 magnetic microbeads. The samples came from a separate study whose specific focus was interrogating the CD4+ T cell memory repertoire. Peripheral blood mononuclear cells were isolated and cryopreserved following standard operating procedures; serum was stored at -80 °C. The staining used CD3-PerCP (BW264/56), CD4-APC (RPA-T4), CD45RO-PE (UCHT1) and CD8-Pacific Orange (3B5) antibodies, and Sytox blue was used to exclude non-viable cells.

The sequenced sample consisted of memory CD4+ T cells from blood. The sequence joins TRBV6-6 to TRBJ1-4; a weak D assignment points to TRBD1 (6 bases agree). The TCR sequence derives from an adult in good health and CMV-seropositive. In nucleotide form, the sequence is TGTGCCAGCAGGGGGGGCTCCGGGGGAGGTGAAAAACTGTTTTTT. Translated, this is CASRGGSGGGEKLFF.